This passage covers 7 T cell receptor beta chains from one sample sequenced in a study of metastatic and nonmetastatic thyroid tumors. Using MiXCR, TCRdb reanalyzed the PCR reads. Of 15,000 or so clones detected, over 25% appear once; the ten largest clones hold 45% to 50%. Thyroid surgery was performed in patients who had received no treatment beforehand. Sequencing used tumor tissue. These receptors were taken from a male donor with papillary thyroid cancer or a benign thyroid nodule (not recorded which). Some clones in this sample may be carry-over from other donors' samples.

This clone came up many times. The J gene is TRBJ2-1, the V gene TRBV2; TRBD1 agrees at 7 bases. The germline V gene has CDR1 SNHLY and CDR2 FYNNEI. The length of the CDR3 is 15 residues. V lost 6 bases, J lost 9 bases, and 14 bases stayed unmatched. As DNA, the CDR3 is TGTGCCAGCAGCCAGATTGAGGGGGCGATAGGTGAGCAGTTCTTC. Residues: CASSQIEGAIGEQFF.

The chain uses TRBV7-2 and TRBJ1-2; 8 bases align to TRBD1. Germline lookup yields CDR1 SGHTA and CDR2 FQGNSA. The trim removed 3 bases at V and 8 bases at J, leaving 26 bases unmatched. The CDR3 loop spans 20 amino acids. In nucleotides, the CDR3 is TGTGCCAGCAGCTTCGTGAGTTACAATAGTCAGGGGGCCCGGGAGGAAGGCTACACCTTC. It translates to CASSFVSYNSQGAREEGYTF.

Points on this clone: Sequence at one end of the junction differs from germline and may be a read error. The chain recombines TRBV6-2 or TRBV6-3 with TRBJ2-2; TRBD2 agrees at 8 bases. This CDR3 is 18 amino acids long. Germline lookup yields CDR1 MNHEY and CDR2 SVGEGT. The CDR3 sequence: CASIRRGGRGGNTGELSF. Here the CDR3 DNA reads TGTGCCAGCATTCGAAGGGGGGGTCGGGGGGGCAACACCGGGGAGCTGTCTTTT.

This clone was seen at least ten times. The chain has TRBV5-1 and TRBJ2-7, with TRBD2 identical over 7 bases. V shed 0 bases, J shed 3 bases, and the junction held 3 bases outside the gene matches. Germline V gene data show CDR1 as SGHRS and CDR2 as YFSETQ. This CDR3 contains 14 residues. CDR3 sequence: CASSLAGGNYEQYF. CDR3 DNA: TGCGCCAGCAGCTTGGCCGGGGGGAACTACGAGCAGTACTTC. The full variable domain, rest sourced from reference TRBV5-1 and TRBJ2-7, is KAGVTQTPRYLIKTRGQQVTLSCSPISGHRSVSWYQQTPGQGLQFLFEYFSETQRNKGNFPGRFSGRQFSNSRSEMNVSTLELGDSALYLCASSLAGGNYEQYFGPGTRLTVT.

Many counts were recorded for this clone. Just one base apart from a much larger clone, this may be a read error. V is TRBV20-1 and J is TRBJ1-5; 7 positions agree with TRBD1. In germline, CDR1 is DFQATT, CDR2 SNEGSKA (reference sequence). This CDR3 has 13 residues. The CDR3 bases are TGCAGTGCTAGGTACAGGGGTAATCGGCCCCAGCATTTT. Encoded protein: CSARYRGNRPQHF.

V usage is TRBV28 and J usage is TRBJ1-3; D is possibly TRBD1 (6 bases). This CDR3 comprises 16 residues. Trimming took off 1 base at V and 1 base at J, with 11 bases between the two ends. The germline V gene has CDR1 MDHEN and CDR2 SYDVKM. The DNA for the CDR3 is TGTGCCAGCAGTTTATCGGGACAAAATTCTGGAAACACCATATATTTT. Its protein product is CASSLSGQNSGNTIYF.

This clone was observed a single time. The V gene is TRBV5-1, the J gene TRBJ1-1; D call uncertain. V was pared by 4 bases and J by 0 bases, with 10 bases between. The germline CDR1 and CDR2 sequences are SGHRS and YFSETQ. The CDR3 length is 14 residues. CDR3 protein: CASSPDAMNTEAFF. In nucleotides, the CDR3 is TGCGCCAGCAGCCCCGACGCGATGAACACTGAAGCTTTCTTT.